These 8 T cell receptor beta chains originate from one sample sequenced in a study of cytomegalovirus exposure and HLA in healthy donors. Both 60 Vbeta primers and 13 Jbeta primers went into the PCR. Profiling relied on immunoSEQ multiplex PCR, and the TCRdb table lists in-frame clones only, not all of them. The sample's table shows approximately 110,000 clones. The source material was PBMCs. These receptors all come from a man aged 25-40 years in good health and CMV-seronegative.

The rearrangement uses TRBV7-2 and TRBJ2-5; 9 bases are a match to TRBD2. CDR3 length: 17 amino acids. The junction had 7 bases not matched to a gene; V was cut back by 0 bases and J by 2 bases. CDR1 SGHTA and CDR2 FQGNSA come from the germline V gene. CDR3 region: CASSLAGYAGGQETQYF. The CDR3, as DNA: TGTGCCAGCAGCTTAGCGGGCTATGCGGGGGGGCAAGAGACCCAGTACTTC. Together with reference TRBV7-2 and TRBJ2-5, the CDR3 gives the full variable domain: GAGVSQSPSNKVTEKGKDVELRCDPISGHTALYWYRQSLGQGLEFLIYFQGNSAPDKSGLPSDRFSAERTGGSVSTLTIQRTQQEDSAVYLCASSLAGYAGGQETQYFGPGTRLLVL.

The gene calls are TRBV9 and TRBJ2-3; TRBD2 aligns across 9 bases. The CDR3 loop spans 17 amino acids. The V and J ends lost 0 bases and 2 bases, in that order; junction bases with no gene match: 7. The germline CDR1 and CDR2 sequences are SGDLS and YYNGEE. This chain's CDR3 is CASSVGSTSGFTDTQYF. CDR3 sequence (DNA): TGTGCCAGCAGCGTAGGGTCGACTAGCGGCTTCACAGATACGCAGTATTTT.

The chain uses TRBV6-1 and TRBJ1-4; 7 positions match TRBD1. Germline values: CDR1 MNHNS, CDR2 SASEGT. CDR3 length: 14 amino acids. The V gene end was trimmed by 6 bases and the J gene end by 8 bases; junction bases not matched to a gene: 9. CDR3 DNA sequence: TGTGCCAGCAGCGTAGGGGGCGCCGGGGAAAAACTGTTTTTT. It specifies CASSVGGAGEKLFF.

The chain joins TRBV5-6 to TRBJ1-5; 10 bases fit TRBD1. Germline V lookup: CDR1 SGHDT, CDR2 YYEEEE. V dropped 4 bases and J dropped 1; count of bases not matched to a gene: 5. The CDR3 length is 16 residues. The CDR3 sequence is CASSQGTGDSNQPQHF. DNA for the CDR3: TGTGCCAGCAGCCAAGGGACAGGGGACAGCAATCAGCCCCAGCATTTT.

V is TRBV6-4 and J is TRBJ1-4, with D unclear. The CDR3 is 12 residues long. Trimming removed 6 bases at V and 10 bases at J, with 12 bases between. Germline assignment: CDR1 MRHNA and CDR2 SNTAGT. The CDR3 is CASRGGVIKLFF. The CDR3 DNA sequence: TGTGCCAGCAGGGGAGGAGTAATAAAACTGTTTTTT.

The chain combines TRBV5-4 with TRBJ2-3, with 9 bases matching TRBD2. This CDR3 is 14 amino acids long. V was pared by 4 bases and J by 5 bases, with 5 bases of the junction left unmatched. The germline V gene has CDR1 SGHNT and CDR2 YYREEE (reference sequence). CDR3 nucleotide sequence: TGTGCCAGCAGCAACGGACTAGCGAAAGATACGCAGTATTTT. Its protein product is CASSNGLAKDTQYF.

The chain carries TRBV25-1 and TRBJ2-4, with D perhaps matching TRBD2 (7 bases). V shed 6 bases and J shed 7 bases, with 19 bases lying between them. The germline V gene has CDR1 MGHDK and CDR2 SYGVNS. The CDR3 has 15 amino acids. CDR3 DNA sequence: TGTGCCAGCAGGGGGGAGGGGGGTAGGTGGAACATTCAGTACTTC. The encoded protein is CASRGEGGRWNIQYF.

The V gene is TRBV18, the J gene TRBJ2-5; no clear D gene. This CDR3 is 13 amino acids long. Trimming cost V 3 bases and J 5 bases, with 10 bases left between them. Germline V gene sequence: CDR1 KGHSH, CDR2 LQKENI. This CDR3 reads CASSPPGVETQYF. CDR3 nucleotides: TGTGCCAGCTCACCCCCTGGAGTGGAGACCCAGTACTTC.